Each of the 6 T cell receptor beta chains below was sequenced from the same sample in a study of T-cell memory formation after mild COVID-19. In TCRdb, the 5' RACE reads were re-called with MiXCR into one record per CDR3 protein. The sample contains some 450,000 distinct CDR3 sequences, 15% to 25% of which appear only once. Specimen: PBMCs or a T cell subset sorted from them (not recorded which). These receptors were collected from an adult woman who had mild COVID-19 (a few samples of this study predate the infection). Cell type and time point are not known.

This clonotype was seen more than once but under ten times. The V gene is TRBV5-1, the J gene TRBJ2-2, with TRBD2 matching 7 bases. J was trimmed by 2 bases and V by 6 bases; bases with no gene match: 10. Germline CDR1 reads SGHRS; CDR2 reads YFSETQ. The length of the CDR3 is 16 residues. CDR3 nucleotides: TGCGCCAGCACCGAGCGGGGATGGACTAACACCGGGGAGCTGTTTTTT. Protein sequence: CASTERGWTNTGELFF.

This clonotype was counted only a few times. The CDR3 DNA is TGTGCCAGCAGTCCCAGTTTCGGACTAGCGGGAGCCGGGGAGCTGTTTTTT. It encodes CASSPSFGLAGAGELFF. The chain is built from TRBV3-1 and TRBJ2-2; TRBD2 matches at 13 bases. The CDR3 is 17 residues long. The J segment lost 6 bases and the V segment lost 6 bases, leaving 10 bases of the junction unmatched. Germline CDR1 LGHDT, CDR2 YNNKEL (reference sequence).

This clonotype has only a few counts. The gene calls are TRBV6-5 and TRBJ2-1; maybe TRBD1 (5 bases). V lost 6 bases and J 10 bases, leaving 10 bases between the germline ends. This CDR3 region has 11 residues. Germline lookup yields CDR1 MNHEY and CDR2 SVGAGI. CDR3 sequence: CASSSGAEQFF. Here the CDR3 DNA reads TGTGCCAGCAGCTCTGGGGCGGAGCAGTTCTTC.

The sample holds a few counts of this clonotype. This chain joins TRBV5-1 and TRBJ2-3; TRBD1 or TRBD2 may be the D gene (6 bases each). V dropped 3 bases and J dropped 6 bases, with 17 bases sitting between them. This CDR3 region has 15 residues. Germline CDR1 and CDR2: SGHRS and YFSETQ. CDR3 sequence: CASSWEVAGADTQYF. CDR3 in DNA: TGCGCCAGCAGCTGGGAGGTTGCAGGGGCCGATACGCAGTATTTT.

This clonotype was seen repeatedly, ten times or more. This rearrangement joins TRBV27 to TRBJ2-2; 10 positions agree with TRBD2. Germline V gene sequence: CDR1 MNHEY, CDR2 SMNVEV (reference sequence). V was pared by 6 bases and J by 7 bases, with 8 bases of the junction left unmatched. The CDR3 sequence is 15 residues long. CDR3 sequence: CASSPQAGGNGELFF. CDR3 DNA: TGTGCCAGCAGCCCCCAAGCGGGGGGGAACGGGGAGCTGTTTTTT.

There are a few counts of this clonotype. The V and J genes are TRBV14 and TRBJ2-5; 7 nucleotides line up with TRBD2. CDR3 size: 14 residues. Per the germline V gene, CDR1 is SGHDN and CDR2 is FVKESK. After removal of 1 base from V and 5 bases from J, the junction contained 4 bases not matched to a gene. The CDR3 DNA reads TGTGCCAGCAGCCAAGGAGCGGGGACGGAGACCCAGTACTTC. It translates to CASSQGAGTETQYF.